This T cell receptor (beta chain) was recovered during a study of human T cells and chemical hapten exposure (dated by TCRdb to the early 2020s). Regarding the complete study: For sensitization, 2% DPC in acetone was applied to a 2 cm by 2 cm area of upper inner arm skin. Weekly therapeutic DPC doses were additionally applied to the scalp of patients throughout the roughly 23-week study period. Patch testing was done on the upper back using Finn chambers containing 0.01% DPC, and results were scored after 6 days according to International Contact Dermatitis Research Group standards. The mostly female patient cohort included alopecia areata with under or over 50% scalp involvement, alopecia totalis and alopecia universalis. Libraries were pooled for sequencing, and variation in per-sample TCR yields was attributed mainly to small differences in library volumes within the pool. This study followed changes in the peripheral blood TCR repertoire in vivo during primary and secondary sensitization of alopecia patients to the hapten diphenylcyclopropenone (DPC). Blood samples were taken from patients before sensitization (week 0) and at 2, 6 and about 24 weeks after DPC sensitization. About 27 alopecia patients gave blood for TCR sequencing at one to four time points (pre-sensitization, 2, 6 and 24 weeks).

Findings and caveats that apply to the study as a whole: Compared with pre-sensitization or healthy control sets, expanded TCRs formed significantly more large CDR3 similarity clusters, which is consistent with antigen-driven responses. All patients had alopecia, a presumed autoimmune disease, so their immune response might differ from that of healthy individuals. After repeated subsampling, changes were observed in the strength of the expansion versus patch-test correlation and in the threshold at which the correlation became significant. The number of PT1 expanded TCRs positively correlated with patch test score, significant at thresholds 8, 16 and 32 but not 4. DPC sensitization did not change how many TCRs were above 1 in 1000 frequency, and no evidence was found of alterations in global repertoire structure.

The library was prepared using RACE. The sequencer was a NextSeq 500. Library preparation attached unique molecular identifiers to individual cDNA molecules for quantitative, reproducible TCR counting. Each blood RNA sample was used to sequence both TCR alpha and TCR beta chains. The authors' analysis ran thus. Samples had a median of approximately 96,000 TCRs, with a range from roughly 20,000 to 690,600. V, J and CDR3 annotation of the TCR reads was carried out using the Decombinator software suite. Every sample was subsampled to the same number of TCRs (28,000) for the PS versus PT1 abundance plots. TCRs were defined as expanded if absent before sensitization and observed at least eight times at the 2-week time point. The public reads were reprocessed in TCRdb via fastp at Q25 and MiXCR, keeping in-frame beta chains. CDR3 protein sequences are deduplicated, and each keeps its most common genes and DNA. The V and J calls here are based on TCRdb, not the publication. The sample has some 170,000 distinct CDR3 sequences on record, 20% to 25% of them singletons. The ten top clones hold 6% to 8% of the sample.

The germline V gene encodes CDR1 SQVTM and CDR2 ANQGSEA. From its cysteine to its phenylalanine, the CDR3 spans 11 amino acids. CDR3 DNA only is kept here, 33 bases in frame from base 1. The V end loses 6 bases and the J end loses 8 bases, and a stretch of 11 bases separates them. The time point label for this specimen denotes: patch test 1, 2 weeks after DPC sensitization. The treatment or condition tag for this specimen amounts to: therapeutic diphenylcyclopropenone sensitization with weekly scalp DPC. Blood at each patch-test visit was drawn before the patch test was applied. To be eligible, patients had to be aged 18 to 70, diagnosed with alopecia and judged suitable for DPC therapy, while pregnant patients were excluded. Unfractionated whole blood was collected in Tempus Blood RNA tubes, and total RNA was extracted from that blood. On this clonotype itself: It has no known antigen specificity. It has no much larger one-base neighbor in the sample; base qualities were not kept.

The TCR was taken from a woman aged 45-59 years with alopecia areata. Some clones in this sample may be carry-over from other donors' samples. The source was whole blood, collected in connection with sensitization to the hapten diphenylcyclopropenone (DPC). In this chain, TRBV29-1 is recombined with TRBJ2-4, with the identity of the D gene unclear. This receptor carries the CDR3 CSVGLGDIQYF. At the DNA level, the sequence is TGCAGCGTGGGTTTGGGTGACATTCAGTACTTC.